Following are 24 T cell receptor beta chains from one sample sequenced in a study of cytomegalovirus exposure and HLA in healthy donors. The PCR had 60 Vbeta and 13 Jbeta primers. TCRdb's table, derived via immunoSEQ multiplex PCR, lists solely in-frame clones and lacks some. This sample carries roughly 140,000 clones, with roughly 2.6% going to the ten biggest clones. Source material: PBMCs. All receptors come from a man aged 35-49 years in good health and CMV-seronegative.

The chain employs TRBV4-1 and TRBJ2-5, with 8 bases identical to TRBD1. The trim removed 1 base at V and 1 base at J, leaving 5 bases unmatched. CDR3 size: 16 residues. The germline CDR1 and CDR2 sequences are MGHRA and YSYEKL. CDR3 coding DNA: TGCGCCAGCAGCCAAGCAGGGGGCCCAAGCCAAGAGACCCAGTACTTC. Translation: CASSQAGGPSQETQYF.

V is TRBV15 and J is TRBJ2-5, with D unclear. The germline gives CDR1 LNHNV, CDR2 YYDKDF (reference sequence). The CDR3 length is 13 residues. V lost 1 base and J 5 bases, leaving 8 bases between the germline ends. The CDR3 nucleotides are TGTGCCACCAGCAGAGCCCCGGAGGAGACCCAGTACTTC. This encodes CATSRAPEETQYF.

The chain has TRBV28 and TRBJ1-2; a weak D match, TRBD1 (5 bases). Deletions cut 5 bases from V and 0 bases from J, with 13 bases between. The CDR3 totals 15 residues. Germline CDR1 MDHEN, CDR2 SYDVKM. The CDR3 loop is CASSPLTEANYGYTF. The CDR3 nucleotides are TGTGCCAGCAGTCCCCTGACAGAAGCTAACTATGGCTACACCTTC.

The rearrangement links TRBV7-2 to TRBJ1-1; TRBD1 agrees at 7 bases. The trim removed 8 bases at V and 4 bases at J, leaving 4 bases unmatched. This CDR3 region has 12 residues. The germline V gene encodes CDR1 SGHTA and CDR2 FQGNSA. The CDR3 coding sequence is TGTGCCAGCTGTTACAGGGGCACTGAAGCTTTCTTT. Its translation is CASCYRGTEAFF. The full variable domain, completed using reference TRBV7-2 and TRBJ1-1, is GAGVSQSPSNKVTEKGKDVELRCDPISGHTALYWYRQSLGQGLEFLIYFQGNSAPDKSGLPSDRFSAERTGGSVSTLTIQRTQQEDSAVYLCASCYRGTEAFFGQGTRLTVV.

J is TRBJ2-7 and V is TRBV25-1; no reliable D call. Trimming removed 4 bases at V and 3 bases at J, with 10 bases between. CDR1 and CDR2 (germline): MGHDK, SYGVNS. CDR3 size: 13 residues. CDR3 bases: TGTGCCAGCAGTGGAGTACCTAACTACGAGCAGTACTTC. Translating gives CASSGVPNYEQYF.

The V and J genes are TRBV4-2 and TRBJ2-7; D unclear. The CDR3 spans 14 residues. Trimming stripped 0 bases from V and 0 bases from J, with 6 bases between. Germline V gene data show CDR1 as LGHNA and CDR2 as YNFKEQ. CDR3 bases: TGTGCCAGCAGCCAAGAGACTCGCTCCTACGAGCAGTACTTC. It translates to CASSQETRSYEQYF.

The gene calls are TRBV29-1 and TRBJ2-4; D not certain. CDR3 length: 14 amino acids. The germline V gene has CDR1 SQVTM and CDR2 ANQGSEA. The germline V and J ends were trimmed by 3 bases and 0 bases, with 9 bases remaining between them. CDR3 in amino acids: CSVDRLLAKNIQYF. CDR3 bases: TGCAGCGTTGACCGGTTACTAGCCAAAAACATTCAGTACTTC.

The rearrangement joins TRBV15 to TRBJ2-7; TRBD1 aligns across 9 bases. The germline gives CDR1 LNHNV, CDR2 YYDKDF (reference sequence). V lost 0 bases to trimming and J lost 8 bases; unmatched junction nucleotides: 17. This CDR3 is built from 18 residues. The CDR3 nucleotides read TGTGCCACCAGCAGAGACGGGACAGGGATCGGTCAGGGCGGCAAGCAGTACTTC. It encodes CATSRDGTGIGQGGKQYF. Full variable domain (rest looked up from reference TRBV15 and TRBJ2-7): DAMVIQNPRYQVTQFGKPVTLSCSQTLNHNVMYWYQQKSSQAPKLLFHYYDKDFNNEADTPDNFQSRRPNTSFCFLDIRSPGLGDTAMYLCATSRDGTGIGQGGKQYFGPGTRLTVT.

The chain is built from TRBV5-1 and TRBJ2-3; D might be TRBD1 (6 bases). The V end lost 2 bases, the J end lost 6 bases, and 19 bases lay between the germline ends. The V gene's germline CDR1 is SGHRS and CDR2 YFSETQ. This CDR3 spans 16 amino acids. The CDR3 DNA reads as TGCGCCAGCAGCTTAGCAGGGGCTACACGGTCGGATACGCAGTATTTT. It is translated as CASSLAGATRSDTQYF.

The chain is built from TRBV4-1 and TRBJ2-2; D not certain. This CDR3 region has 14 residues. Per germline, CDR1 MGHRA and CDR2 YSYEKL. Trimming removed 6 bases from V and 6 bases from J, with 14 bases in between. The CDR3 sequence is CASRSEVRSGELFF. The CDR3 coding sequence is TGCGCCAGCAGGTCTGAGGTTAGGTCCGGGGAGCTGTTTTTT.

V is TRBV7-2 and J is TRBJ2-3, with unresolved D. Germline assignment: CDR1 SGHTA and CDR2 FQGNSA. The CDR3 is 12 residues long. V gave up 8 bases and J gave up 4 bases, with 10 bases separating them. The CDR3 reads CASGPRADTQYF. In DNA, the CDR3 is TGTGCCAGCGGTCCCCGAGCAGATACGCAGTATTTT.

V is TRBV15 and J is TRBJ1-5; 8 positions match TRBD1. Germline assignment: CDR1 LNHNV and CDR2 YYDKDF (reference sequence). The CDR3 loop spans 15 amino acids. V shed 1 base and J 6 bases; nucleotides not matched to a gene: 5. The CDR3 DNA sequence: TGTGCCACCAGCAGAGGGACAGGGCTCGGTCAGCCCCAGCATTTT. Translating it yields CATSRGTGLGQPQHF.

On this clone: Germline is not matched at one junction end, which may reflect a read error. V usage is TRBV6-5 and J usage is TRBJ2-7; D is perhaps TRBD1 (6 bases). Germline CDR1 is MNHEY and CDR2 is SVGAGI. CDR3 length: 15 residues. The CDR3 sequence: CASSYQSRGSYERYF. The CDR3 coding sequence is TGTGCCAGCAGTTACCAAAGTAGGGGGAGCTACGAGCGGTACTTC.

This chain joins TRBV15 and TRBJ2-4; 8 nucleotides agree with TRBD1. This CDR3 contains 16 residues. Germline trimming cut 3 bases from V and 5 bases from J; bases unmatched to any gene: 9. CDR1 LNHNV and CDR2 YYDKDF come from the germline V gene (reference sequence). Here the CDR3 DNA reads TGTGCCACCAGCAGTCCACCGGGGACAGGCCAAAACATTCAGTACTTC. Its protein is CATSSPPGTGQNIQYF.

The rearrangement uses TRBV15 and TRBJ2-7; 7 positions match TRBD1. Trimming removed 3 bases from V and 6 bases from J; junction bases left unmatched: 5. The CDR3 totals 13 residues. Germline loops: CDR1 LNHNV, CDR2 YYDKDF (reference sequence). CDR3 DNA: TGTGCCACCAGCAGGACCTCAGGGGGCGAGCAGTACTTC. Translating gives CATSRTSGGEQYF.

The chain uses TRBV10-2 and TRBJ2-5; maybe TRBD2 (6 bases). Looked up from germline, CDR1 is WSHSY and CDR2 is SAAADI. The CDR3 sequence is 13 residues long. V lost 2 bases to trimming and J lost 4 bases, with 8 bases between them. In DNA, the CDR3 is TGCGCCAGCAGTGAGGTGGGAGGAGAGACCCAGTACTTC. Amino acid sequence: CASSEVGGETQYF.

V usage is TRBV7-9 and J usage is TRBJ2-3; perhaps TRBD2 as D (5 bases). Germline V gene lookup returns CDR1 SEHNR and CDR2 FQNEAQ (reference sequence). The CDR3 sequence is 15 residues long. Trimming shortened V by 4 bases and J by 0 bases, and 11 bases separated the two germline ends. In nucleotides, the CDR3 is TGTGCCAGCAGCTCCTACCGGACTAGCACAGATACGCAGTATTTT. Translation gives CASSSYRTSTDTQYF.

CDR3: CASSIRHRPYEQYF. The CDR3 DNA follows: TGTGCCAGCAGTATACGACATAGGCCCTACGAGCAGTACTTC. The chain uses TRBV6-6 and TRBJ2-7, with D unclear. V lost 5 bases to trimming and J lost 2 bases, with 13 bases between them. CDR1 is MNHNY and CDR2 is SVGAGI in the germline V gene (reference sequence). CDR3 size: 14 residues.

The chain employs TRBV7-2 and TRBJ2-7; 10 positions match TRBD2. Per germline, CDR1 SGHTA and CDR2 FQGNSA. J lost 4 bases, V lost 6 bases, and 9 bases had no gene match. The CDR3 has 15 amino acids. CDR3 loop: CASSSRTSGGYEQYF. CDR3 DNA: TGTGCCAGCAGTTCCCGGACTAGCGGCGGGTACGAGCAGTACTTC.

The CDR3 DNA reads TGTGCCAGCAGCCAAGCCGGGACAGGGTCCTACGAGCAGTACTTC. The encoded protein is CASSQAGTGSYEQYF. The chain recombines TRBV4-2 with TRBJ2-7; 9 bases match TRBD1. V was clipped by 1 base and J by 1 base; unmatched bases: 2. The germline CDR1 and CDR2 sequences are LGHNA and YNFKEQ. This CDR3 is 15 amino acids long.

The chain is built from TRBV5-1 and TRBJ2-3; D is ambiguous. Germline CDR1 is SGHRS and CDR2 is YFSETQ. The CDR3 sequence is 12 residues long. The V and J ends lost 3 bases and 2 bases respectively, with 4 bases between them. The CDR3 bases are TGCGCCAGCAGCTCCTACACAGATACGCAGTATTTT. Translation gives CASSSYTDTQYF.

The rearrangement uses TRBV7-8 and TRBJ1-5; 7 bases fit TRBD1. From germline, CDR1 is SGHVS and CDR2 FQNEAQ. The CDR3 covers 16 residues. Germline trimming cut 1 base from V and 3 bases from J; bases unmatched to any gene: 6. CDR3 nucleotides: TGTGCCAGCAGCTTAGGGCCGCAGGGGGTCAATCAGCCCCAGCATTTT. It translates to CASSLGPQGVNQPQHF.

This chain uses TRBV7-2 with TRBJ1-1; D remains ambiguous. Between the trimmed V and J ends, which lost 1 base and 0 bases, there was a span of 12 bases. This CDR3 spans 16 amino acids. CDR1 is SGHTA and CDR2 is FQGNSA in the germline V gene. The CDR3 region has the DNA TGTGCCAGCAGCTTAGGATTTGGTGGAGTGAACACTGAAGCTTTCTTT. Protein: CASSLGFGGVNTEAFF.

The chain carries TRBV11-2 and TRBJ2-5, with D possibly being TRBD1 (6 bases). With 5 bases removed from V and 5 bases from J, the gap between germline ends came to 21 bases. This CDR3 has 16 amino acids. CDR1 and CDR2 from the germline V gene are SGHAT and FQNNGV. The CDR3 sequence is CASSLGPKGVEETQYF. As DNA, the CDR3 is TGTGCCAGCAGCCTGGGGCCCAAGGGGGTTGAGGAGACCCAGTACTTC.